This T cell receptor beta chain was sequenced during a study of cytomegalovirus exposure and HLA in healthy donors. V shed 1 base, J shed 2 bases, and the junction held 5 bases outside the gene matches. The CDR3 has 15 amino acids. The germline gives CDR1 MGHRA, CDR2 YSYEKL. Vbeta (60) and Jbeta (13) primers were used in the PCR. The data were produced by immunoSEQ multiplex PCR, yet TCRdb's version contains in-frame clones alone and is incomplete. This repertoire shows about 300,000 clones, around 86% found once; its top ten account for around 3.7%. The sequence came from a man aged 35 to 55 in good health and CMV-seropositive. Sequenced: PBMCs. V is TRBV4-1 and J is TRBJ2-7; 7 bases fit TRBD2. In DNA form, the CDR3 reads TGCGCCAGCAGCCAAGTCTCTAGCGGCCCCTACGAGCAGTACTTC. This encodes CASSQVSSGPYEQYF.